These 15 T cell receptor beta chains originate from one sample sequenced in a study of graft-versus-host responses after intestinal transplantation. Assay: immunoSEQ multiplex PCR; the TCRdb copy retains only in-frame clones and omits some. The sample records fewer than 65,000 clones, around 90% being singletons. These receptors have no known antigen. Sequenced here: unstimulated CD4+ T cells sorted from spleen or lymph node cells, sampled before transplant. These receptors were collected from a human donor who was the organ donor for an intestinal transplant.

The rearrangement joins TRBV4-2 to TRBJ1-4; maybe TRBD1 (6 bases). Germline CDR1 is LGHNA and CDR2 is YNFKEQ. With 0 bases removed from V and 7 bases from J, the gap between germline ends came to 15 bases. The CDR3 contains 16 residues. CDR3 in DNA: TGTGCCAGCAGCCAAGATAGGCCAGGGGACGGTGAAAAACTGTTTTTT. Translating it yields CASSQDRPGDGEKLFF.

This clone has more than one count but fewer than ten. The rearrangement joins TRBV2 to TRBJ2-1, with 13 bases that match TRBD2. The CDR3 has 15 residues. The V gene end was trimmed by 7 bases and the J gene end by 7 bases; junction bases not matched to a gene: 7. CDR1 is SNHLY and CDR2 is FYNNEI in the germline V gene. CDR3 sequence: CASNEVLAGGNEQFF. In nucleotides, the CDR3 is TGTGCCAGCAACGAGGTACTAGCGGGAGGGAATGAGCAGTTCTTC.

The V gene is TRBV19, the J gene TRBJ2-1, with TRBD1 matching over 12 bases. In germline, CDR1 is LNHDA, CDR2 SQIVND (reference sequence). The CDR3 is made up of 16 amino acids. V lost 7 bases and J lost 6; bases outside the gene matches: 10. CDR3 sequence reads: CASTTGTGGAPNEQFF. CDR3 in DNA: TGTGCCAGTACCACCGGGACAGGGGGCGCCCCCAATGAGCAGTTCTTC.

This clone was picked up one time. The chain couples TRBV4-2 to TRBJ2-7; 7 nucleotides match TRBD2. Per the germline V gene, CDR1 is LGHNA and CDR2 is YNFKEQ. The CDR3 contains 15 residues. With 1 base clipped from V and 2 bases from J, the junction kept 5 bases outside the gene matches. The CDR3 spells CASSQGGGIAYEQYF. DNA for the CDR3: TGTGCCAGCAGCCAAGGGGGGGGGATTGCCTACGAGCAGTACTTC.

This sequence joins TRBV7-2 and TRBJ2-3, with a possible D match to TRBD2 (5 bases). The CDR3 spans 14 residues. Germline CDR1 SGHTA, CDR2 FQGNSA. V was trimmed by 2 bases and J by 4 bases, leaving 10 bases between them. As DNA, the CDR3 is TGTGCCAGCAGCTTATCGAGGGCCGCAGATACGCAGTATTTT. The encoded protein is CASSLSRAADTQYF.

The chain combines TRBV30 with TRBJ2-7; weak D call: TRBD1 (6 bases). The CDR3 covers 13 residues. CDR1 is GTSNPN, CDR2 SVGIG, per germline (reference sequence). The V and J ends lost 5 bases and 4 bases respectively, with 15 bases between them. The CDR3 is CAWSQGTPYEQYF. DNA of the CDR3: TGTGCCTGGTCCCAGGGGACCCCGTACGAGCAGTACTTC.

The rearrangement uses TRBV7-8 and TRBJ2-3; 12 nucleotides agree with TRBD2. The CDR3 extends over 21 amino acids. Unmatched junction bases numbered 16, after V lost 1 base and J lost 2 bases. CDR1 is SGHVS and CDR2 is FQNEAQ in the germline V gene. The DNA for the CDR3 is TGTGCCAGCAGCTTAGTCTTCCGGGGATCACTAGCGGGAGGAGACACAGATACGCAGTATTTT. This codes for CASSLVFRGSLAGGDTDTQYF. Full variable domain (remainder filled in from reference TRBV7-8 and TRBJ2-3): GAGVSQSPRYKVAKRGQDVALRCDPISGHVSLFWYQQALGQGPEFLTYFQNEAQLDKSGLPSDRFFAERPEGSVSTLKIQRTQQEDSAVYLCASSLVFRGSLAGGDTDTQYFGPGTRLTVL.

J is TRBJ2-7 and V is TRBV7-6; perhaps TRBD1 as D (6 bases). In germline, CDR1 is SGHVS, CDR2 FNYEAQ. V lost 3 bases, J lost 1 base, and 10 bases lay in between. This CDR3 is built from 14 residues. As DNA, the CDR3 is TGTGCCAGCAGCTTGGATCAGGGGTCCTACGAGCAGTACTTC. Translating it yields CASSLDQGSYEQYF.

With regard to this clone: This sample includes further DNA sequences coding for the same CDR3. This chain connects TRBV9 to TRBJ2-1; 10 nucleotides agree with TRBD2. V lost 4 bases and J lost 5; bases outside the gene matches: 6. Per the germline V gene, CDR1 is SGDLS and CDR2 is YYNGEE. There are 15 residues in the CDR3. The CDR3 nucleotides read TGTGCCAGCAGCCTCGGGCTAGCGGGAGACAATGAGCAGTTCTTC. It yields the protein CASSLGLAGDNEQFF.

Turning to this clone: One junction end disagrees with the germline gene, perhaps due to a read error. The V and J genes are TRBV5-1 and TRBJ2-2, with a weak D call TRBD2 (5 bases). This CDR3 has 15 residues. Germline V gene lookup returns CDR1 SGHRS and CDR2 YFSETQ. The CDR3 loop reads CASSLVVVGTGELLF. The CDR3 nucleotides read TGCGCCAGCAGCTTGGTAGTTGTAGGCACCGGGGAGCTGCTTTTT. Full variable domain (outside the CDR3, taken from reference TRBV5-1 and TRBJ2-2): KAGVTQTPRYLIKTRGQQVTLSCSPISGHRSVSWYQQTPGQGLQFLFEYFSETQRNKGNFPGRFSGRQFSNSRSEMNVSTLELGDSALYLCASSLVVVGTGELLFGEGSRLTVL.

This chain uses TRBV7-2 with TRBJ2-1, with a tentative D call TRBD2 (6 bases). There are 15 residues in the CDR3. Germline V gene lookup returns CDR1 SGHTA and CDR2 FQGNSA. Trimming removed 2 bases from V and 7 bases from J, with 15 bases in between. The CDR3 reads CASSLSSGSENEQFF. In DNA form, the CDR3 reads TGTGCCAGCAGCTTATCTTCCGGGAGTGAAAATGAGCAGTTCTTC. Full variable domain (rest looked up from reference TRBV7-2 and TRBJ2-1): GAGVSQSPSNKVTEKGKDVELRCDPISGHTALYWYRQSLGQGLEFLIYFQGNSAPDKSGLPSDRFSAERTGGSVSTLTIQRTQQEDSAVYLCASSLSSGSENEQFFGPGTRLTVL.

This clone was observed once. The chain joins TRBV7-9 to TRBJ1-4, with 9 bases aligning to TRBD1. The CDR3 is 15 amino acids. The germline CDR1 and CDR2 sequences are SEHNR and FQNEAQ (reference sequence). J gave up 8 bases and V 3 bases, and 7 bases lay outside the gene matches. The chain's CDR3 is CASSFGGTGQEKLFF. CDR3 nucleotides: TGTGCCAGCAGCTTCGGTGGGACAGGGCAGGAAAAACTGTTTTTT.

V gene TRBV10-1 combines with J gene TRBJ2-3; 7 bases agree with TRBD2. CDR3 length: 13 residues. With V trimmed by 6 bases and J by 5 bases, 5 bases remained unmatched. Germline V gene lookup returns CDR1 WNHNN and CDR2 SYGVQD (reference sequence). The CDR3 loop is CASRGSGRDTQYF. The CDR3 DNA is TGCGCCAGCAGGGGTAGCGGGCGAGATACGCAGTATTTT.

This chain connects TRBV11-2 to TRBJ2-3, with 8 bases matching TRBD2. CDR1 is SGHAT, CDR2 FQNNGV, per germline. The junction had 7 bases not matched to a gene; V was cut back by 2 bases and J by 0 bases. The CDR3 has 17 residues. The CDR3 spells CASSLRGSSGSTDTQYF. The CDR3 DNA sequence: TGTGCCAGCAGCTTAAGGGGGTCTAGCGGGAGCACAGATACGCAGTATTTT.

This chain joins TRBV28 and TRBJ1-1; TRBD1 is a possible D gene (5 bases). Germline-derived CDR1 and CDR2 are MDHEN and SYDVKM. V was shortened by 11 bases and J by 0 bases, with 13 bases between the two germline ends. This CDR3 is built from 13 residues. The CDR3 spells CASRDSLNTEAFF. CDR3 nucleotides: TGTGCCTCCCGTGACAGTTTGAACACTGAAGCTTTCTTT.